The next 28 T cell receptor beta chains were all read from a single sample in a study of CD8+CD57+ T cells in acquired aplastic anemia. Patients chosen for sequencing had shown CD8+CD57+ cell expansion by flow cytometry. The study profiled TCR beta VDJ and CDR3 using genomic DNA as template. TCRdb fed the reads into MiXCR, producing one record per CDR3 protein. The sample lists 80,000 or so distinct CDR3 sequences, 55% to 75% occurring once. Sequencing was done on a sample of sorted CD4+, CD8+, or CD8+CD57+ T cells (not recorded which) from PBMCs. All receptors derive from a human donor with aplastic anemia.

The rearrangement links TRBV6-1 to TRBJ2-3; the match to TRBD2 covers 8 bases. V gave up 2 bases and J gave up 6 bases; unmatched junction bases: 4. The CDR3 is 14 amino acids. In germline, CDR1 is MNHNS, CDR2 SASEGT. The CDR3 sequence is CASSESGGFDTQYF. The CDR3, as DNA: TGTGCCAGCAGTGAAAGCGGGGGTTTCGATACGCAGTATTTT.

A few counts support this clonotype. This sequence joins TRBV7-2 and TRBJ2-5; 10 positions match TRBD2. The CDR3 extends over 15 amino acids. Looked up from germline, CDR1 is SGHTA and CDR2 is FQGNSA. The V and J ends lost 1 base and 3 bases, in that order; junction bases with no gene match: 2. The CDR3 region is CASSLVGLAEETQYF. The CDR3 nucleotides read TGTGCCAGCAGCTTAGTCGGACTAGCGGAAGAGACCCAGTACTTC.

The chain uses TRBV7-9 and TRBJ1-2, with no clear D. The V gene's germline CDR1 is SEHNR and CDR2 FQNEAQ (reference sequence). This CDR3 comprises 13 residues. Trimming took off 5 bases at V and 4 bases at J, with 11 bases between the two ends. The CDR3 DNA reads TGTGCCAGCAGCGTAGAGGACCCCTATGGCTACACCTTC. Translation gives CASSVEDPYGYTF.

The chain uses TRBV19 and TRBJ1-1, with 7 bases lining up with TRBD1. The V gene end was trimmed by 3 bases and the J gene end by 1 base; junction bases not matched to a gene: 5. The CDR3 covers 15 residues. Germline CDR1 reads LNHDA; CDR2 reads SQIVND (reference sequence). CDR3: CASSIGDRANTEAFF. CDR3 in DNA: TGTGCCAGTAGTATTGGTGACAGGGCGAACACTGAAGCTTTCTTT.

The chain uses TRBV6-1 and TRBJ2-7, with D possibly TRBD2 on 5 matching bases. The CDR3 is made up of 13 amino acids. Germline CDR1 and CDR2: MNHNS and SASEGT. V gave up 5 bases and J gave up 4 bases, with 12 bases separating them. The CDR3 is CASSPVGSYEQYF. CDR3 nucleotide sequence: TGTGCCAGCAGTCCCGTAGGGAGTTACGAGCAGTACTTC.

This clonotype was seen only a few times. This chain joins TRBV7-9 and TRBJ1-1, with 7 bases aligning to TRBD1. The CDR3 totals 13 residues. Germline values: CDR1 SEHNR, CDR2 FQNEAQ (reference sequence). Trimming took 1 base from V and 4 from J; bases not matched to a gene: 0. The CDR3 sequence is CASSLGQGTEAFF. The CDR3 coding sequence is TGTGCCAGCAGCTTAGGACAGGGCACTGAAGCTTTCTTT. The variable domain in full, completed from reference TRBV7-9 and TRBJ1-1, reads DTGVSQNPRHKITKRGQNVTFRCDPISEHNRLYWYRQTLGQGPEFLTYFQNEAQLEKSRLLSDRFSAERPKGSFSTLEIQRTEQGDSAMYLCASSLGQGTEAFFGQGTRLTVV.

The chain carries TRBV10-3 and TRBJ1-4; TRBD1 might be the D (5 bases). This CDR3 spans 14 amino acids. V dropped 2 bases and J dropped 4 bases, with 8 bases sitting between them. Germline V gene lookup returns CDR1 ENHRY and CDR2 SYGVKD. CDR3 in DNA: TGTGCCATCAGTGAGCCAGGGAATAATGAAAAACTGTTTTTT. Protein: CAISEPGNNEKLFF.

This rearrangement joins TRBV25-1 to TRBJ2-1; possible D gene TRBD2, 5 bases. Per the germline V gene, CDR1 is MGHDK and CDR2 is SYGVNS. With 8 bases removed from V and 4 bases from J, the gap between germline ends came to 9 bases. The CDR3 loop spans 12 amino acids. The CDR3 sequence is CASGRAYNEQFF. The CDR3 region has the DNA TGTGCCAGCGGGAGAGCATACAATGAGCAGTTCTTC.

This chain links TRBV24-1 with TRBJ2-1, with TRBD1 matching 7 bases. Per the germline V gene, CDR1 is KGHDR and CDR2 is SFDVKD. The trim removed 3 bases at V and 9 bases at J, leaving 13 bases unmatched. There are 16 residues in the CDR3. CDR3 amino acids: CATSDRGSGGRSEQFF. The CDR3 DNA is TGTGCCACCAGTGATCGAGGCTCAGGGGGAAGGAGTGAGCAGTTCTTC.

This clonotype was detected once. The chain recombines TRBV6-1 with TRBJ2-1; 10 bases are shared with TRBD2. There are 17 residues in the CDR3. Germline loops: CDR1 MNHNS, CDR2 SASEGT. With V trimmed by 6 bases and J by 0 bases, 8 bases remained unmatched. The CDR3 bases are TGTGCCAGCAGGCTAGCGGGGGCCGCTAGCTCCTACAATGAGCAGTTCTTC. Protein: CASRLAGAASSYNEQFF.

The chain couples TRBV29-1 to TRBJ2-4; either TRBD1 or TRBD2 may supply D (7 bases each). V was clipped by 7 bases and J by 8 bases, with 18 bases between them. This CDR3 contains 13 residues. Germline CDR1 and CDR2: SQVTM and ANQGSEA. In DNA form, the CDR3 reads TGCAGCGCAGGGGGGGGGATGATGGACATTCAGTACTTC. Amino acids: CSAGGGMMDIQYF. Combining the CDR3 with reference TRBV29-1 and TRBJ2-4 gives the whole variable domain SAVISQKPSRDICQRGTSLTIQCQVDSQVTMMFWYRQQPGQSLTLIATANQGSEATYESGFVIDKFPISRPNLTFSTLTVSNMSPEDSSIYLCSAGGGMMDIQYFGAGTRLSVL.

The rearrangement links TRBV5-1 to TRBJ2-5; maybe TRBD1 (5 bases). The CDR3 extends over 14 amino acids. V lost 1 base and J lost 3, with 10 bases in between. Germline CDR1 is SGHRS and CDR2 is YFSETQ. The CDR3 here is CASSLMGREETQYF. The CDR3 coding sequence is TGCGCCAGCAGCTTGATGGGGCGAGAAGAGACCCAGTACTTC.

This chain connects TRBV29-1 to TRBJ1-1; D call uncertain. The ends were cut back, 0 bases at V and 7 bases at J, with 6 bases in the middle. Per germline, CDR1 SQVTM and CDR2 ANQGSEA. The CDR3 loop spans 11 amino acids. The CDR3 sequence is CSVEDPGEAFF. For the CDR3, the DNA is TGCAGCGTTGAAGACCCAGGTGAAGCTTTCTTT.

The chain couples TRBV19 to TRBJ1-1, with D hard to call. The length of the CDR3 is 13 residues. Germline values: CDR1 LNHDA, CDR2 SQIVND (reference sequence). Trimming pared 7 bases from V and 1 base from J, leaving 10 bases between. The CDR3 is CASTALRNTEAFF. The CDR3 bases are TGTGCCAGTACGGCGTTGCGGAACACTGAAGCTTTCTTT.

Concerning this clonotype itself: No DNA is shown, since the ends of the CDR3 on it are uncertain; the CDR3 is the one TCRdb lists. The chain's CDR3 is CASSFGPGNTEAFF. The chain couples TRBV7-3 to TRBJ1-1; the D call in the table, TRBD1, was not verified against the DNA. CDR1 and CDR2 from the germline V gene are SGHTA and FQGTGA. 14 amino acids form the CDR3, both terminal residues included.

The rearrangement uses TRBV24-1 and TRBJ2-3, with 7 bases that match TRBD1. The CDR3 contains 18 residues. Trimming took 9 bases from V and 1 from J; bases not matched to a gene: 18. Germline CDR1 reads KGHDR; CDR2 reads SFDVKD. CDR3 loop: CATSSQHRQGRGTDTQYF. CDR3 DNA sequence: TGTGCCACCTCCTCCCAACACCGACAGGGAAGGGGCACAGATACGCAGTATTTT.

The chain has TRBV6-1 and TRBJ1-2; tentative D call: TRBD1 (5 bases). CDR1 MNHNS and CDR2 SASEGT come from the germline V gene. The V end lost 1 base, the J end lost 4 bases, and 13 bases lay between the germline ends. The CDR3 is 15 residues long. The CDR3 protein is CASSEGSRGGYGYTF. CDR3 nucleotide sequence: TGTGCCAGCAGTGAAGGGTCCCGGGGCGGCTATGGCTACACCTTC.

The V call is TRBV4-3, the J call TRBJ2-1; 7 bases match TRBD2. The J segment lost 5 bases and the V segment lost 1 base, leaving 5 bases of the junction unmatched. The CDR3 has 15 residues. Germline assignment: CDR1 LGHNA and CDR2 YSLEER. The CDR3 region is CASSQGGGTNNEQFF. The CDR3 region has the DNA TGCGCCAGCAGCCAAGGGGGAGGGACCAACAATGAGCAGTTCTTC.

The chain is built from TRBV19 and TRBJ1-3, with 9 bases aligning to TRBD1. The ends lost 6 bases at V and 7 bases at J; junction bases unmatched: 4. The CDR3 is 13 residues long. CDR1 is LNHDA and CDR2 is SQIVND in the germline V gene (reference sequence). CDR3 DNA: TGTGCCAGTAGGGGACAGGGTTATAACACCATATATTTT. Amino acids: CASRGQGYNTIYF.

The chain is built from TRBV5-6 and TRBJ1-2, with D maybe TRBD1 (5 bases). From germline, CDR1 is SGHDT and CDR2 YYEEEE. The CDR3 sequence is 15 residues long. Deletions cut 0 bases from V and 0 bases from J, with 9 bases between. CDR3: CASSLGRAPNYGYTF. The DNA for the CDR3 is TGTGCCAGCAGCTTGGGCAGGGCGCCTAACTATGGCTACACCTTC.

In this sample, this clonotype turned up many times. The chain is built from TRBV29-1 and TRBJ2-5; the D is unclear. Germline CDR1 is SQVTM and CDR2 is ANQGSEA. V shed 3 bases and J shed 7 bases, with 15 bases lying between them. This CDR3 has 13 amino acids. CDR3 in DNA: TGCAGCGTTGATGGTTACTGGCCTGGGACCCAGTACTTC. This sequence encodes CSVDGYWPGTQYF.

This rearrangement joins TRBV6-2 or TRBV6-3 to TRBJ2-6; TRBD1 matches at 10 bases. The length of the CDR3 is 18 residues. The ends lost 2 bases at V and 2 bases at J; junction bases unmatched: 6. Germline assignment: CDR1 MNHEY and CDR2 SVGEGT. The CDR3 DNA follows: TGTGCCAGCAGTTACGCAAGACAGGGGGCCCCTGGGGCCAACGTCCTGACTTTC. It is translated as CASSYARQGAPGANVLTF.

Concerning this clonotype: The CDR3 carries no conserved terminal phenylalanine or tryptophan, so it likely arises from a read error. CDR3 coding DNA: TGTGCCATCTCCGGGACAGGGAACACCGGGGAGCTGTTTCTT. Protein: CAISGTGNTGELFL. The V gene is TRBV10-3, the J gene TRBJ2-2; 8 nucleotides agree with TRBD1. The V segment lost 8 bases and the J segment 1 base; nucleotides outside the gene matches: 3. CDR3 length: 14 residues. CDR1 is ENHRY, CDR2 SYGVKD, per germline.

This chain uses TRBV6-4 with TRBJ1-6, with 8 bases matching TRBD1. Looked up from germline, CDR1 is MRHNA and CDR2 is SNTAGT. V dropped 5 bases and J dropped 5; count of bases not matched to a gene: 2. CDR3 length: 14 residues. CDR3 in DNA: TGTGCCAGCAGTCAACAGGGGGATAATTCACCCCTCCACTTT. Residues: CASSQQGDNSPLHF.

In its sample, this clonotype was seen a few times. The chain joins TRBV10-2 to TRBJ2-5; 7 bases fit TRBD2. The CDR3 consists of 13 residues. The germline gives CDR1 WSHSY, CDR2 SAAADI. Trimming cost V 7 bases and J 1 base; bases outside gene matches: 3. CDR3 nucleotide sequence: TGCGCCAGCACTGGACTAGTCCAAGAGACCCAGTACTTC. Its translation: CASTGLVQETQYF.

This clonotype was seen many times. This rearrangement joins TRBV9 to TRBJ1-2; D is undetermined. The germline CDR1 and CDR2 sequences are SGDLS and YYNGEE. The CDR3 runs 11 residues. V lost 0 bases and J 8 bases, leaving 5 bases between the germline ends. The CDR3: CASSVGEGYTF. In nucleotides, the CDR3 is TGTGCCAGCAGCGTAGGGGAGGGCTACACCTTC.

The chain uses TRBV2 and TRBJ1-6, with 11 bases identical to TRBD1. From germline, CDR1 is SNHLY and CDR2 FYNNEI. After removal of 3 bases from V and 6 bases from J, the junction contained 1 base not matched to a gene. This CDR3 contains 15 residues. CDR3 DNA sequence: TGTGCCAGCAGTGAGGGGACAGGGGGTAATTCACCCCTCCACTTT. Encoded protein: CASSEGTGGNSPLHF.

V is TRBV20-1 and J is TRBJ1-4; TRBD1 is a possible D gene (5 bases). Germline V lookup: CDR1 DFQATT, CDR2 SNEGSKA (reference sequence). The CDR3 spans 14 residues. V was shortened by 4 bases and J by 2 bases, with 11 bases between the two germline ends. CDR3 residues: CSAIGGSTNEKLFF. The CDR3 DNA follows: TGCAGTGCTATCGGGGGGTCTACTAATGAAAAACTGTTTTTT.